This TCR beta chain was identified during a study of beta chain features in type 1 diabetes. Across the study: All samples combined gave 107,917,701 sorted cells for examination.

This CDR3 has 15 residues. Germline V gene sequence: CDR1 MNHEY, CDR2 SVGAGI. Trimming took off 6 bases at V and 6 bases at J, with 21 bases between the two ends. The entirety of the isolated RNA underwent reverse transcription, so expressed TCRB transcripts were sequenced. Here immunoSEQ multiplex PCR was the method, and the copy in TCRdb shows in-frame clones only, minus some. The table includes fewer than 900,000 clones, under 20% detected once. Material for sequencing was naive CD4+ T cells from blood. This sequence originates from a woman under 30 in good health. The chain combines TRBV6-5 with TRBJ2-7; D is perhaps TRBD1 (5 bases). The DNA for the CDR3 is TGTGCCAGCAGACCCCGGACATTTCAGTCCCTCGAGCAGTACTTC. Translating gives CASRPRTFQSLEQYF.